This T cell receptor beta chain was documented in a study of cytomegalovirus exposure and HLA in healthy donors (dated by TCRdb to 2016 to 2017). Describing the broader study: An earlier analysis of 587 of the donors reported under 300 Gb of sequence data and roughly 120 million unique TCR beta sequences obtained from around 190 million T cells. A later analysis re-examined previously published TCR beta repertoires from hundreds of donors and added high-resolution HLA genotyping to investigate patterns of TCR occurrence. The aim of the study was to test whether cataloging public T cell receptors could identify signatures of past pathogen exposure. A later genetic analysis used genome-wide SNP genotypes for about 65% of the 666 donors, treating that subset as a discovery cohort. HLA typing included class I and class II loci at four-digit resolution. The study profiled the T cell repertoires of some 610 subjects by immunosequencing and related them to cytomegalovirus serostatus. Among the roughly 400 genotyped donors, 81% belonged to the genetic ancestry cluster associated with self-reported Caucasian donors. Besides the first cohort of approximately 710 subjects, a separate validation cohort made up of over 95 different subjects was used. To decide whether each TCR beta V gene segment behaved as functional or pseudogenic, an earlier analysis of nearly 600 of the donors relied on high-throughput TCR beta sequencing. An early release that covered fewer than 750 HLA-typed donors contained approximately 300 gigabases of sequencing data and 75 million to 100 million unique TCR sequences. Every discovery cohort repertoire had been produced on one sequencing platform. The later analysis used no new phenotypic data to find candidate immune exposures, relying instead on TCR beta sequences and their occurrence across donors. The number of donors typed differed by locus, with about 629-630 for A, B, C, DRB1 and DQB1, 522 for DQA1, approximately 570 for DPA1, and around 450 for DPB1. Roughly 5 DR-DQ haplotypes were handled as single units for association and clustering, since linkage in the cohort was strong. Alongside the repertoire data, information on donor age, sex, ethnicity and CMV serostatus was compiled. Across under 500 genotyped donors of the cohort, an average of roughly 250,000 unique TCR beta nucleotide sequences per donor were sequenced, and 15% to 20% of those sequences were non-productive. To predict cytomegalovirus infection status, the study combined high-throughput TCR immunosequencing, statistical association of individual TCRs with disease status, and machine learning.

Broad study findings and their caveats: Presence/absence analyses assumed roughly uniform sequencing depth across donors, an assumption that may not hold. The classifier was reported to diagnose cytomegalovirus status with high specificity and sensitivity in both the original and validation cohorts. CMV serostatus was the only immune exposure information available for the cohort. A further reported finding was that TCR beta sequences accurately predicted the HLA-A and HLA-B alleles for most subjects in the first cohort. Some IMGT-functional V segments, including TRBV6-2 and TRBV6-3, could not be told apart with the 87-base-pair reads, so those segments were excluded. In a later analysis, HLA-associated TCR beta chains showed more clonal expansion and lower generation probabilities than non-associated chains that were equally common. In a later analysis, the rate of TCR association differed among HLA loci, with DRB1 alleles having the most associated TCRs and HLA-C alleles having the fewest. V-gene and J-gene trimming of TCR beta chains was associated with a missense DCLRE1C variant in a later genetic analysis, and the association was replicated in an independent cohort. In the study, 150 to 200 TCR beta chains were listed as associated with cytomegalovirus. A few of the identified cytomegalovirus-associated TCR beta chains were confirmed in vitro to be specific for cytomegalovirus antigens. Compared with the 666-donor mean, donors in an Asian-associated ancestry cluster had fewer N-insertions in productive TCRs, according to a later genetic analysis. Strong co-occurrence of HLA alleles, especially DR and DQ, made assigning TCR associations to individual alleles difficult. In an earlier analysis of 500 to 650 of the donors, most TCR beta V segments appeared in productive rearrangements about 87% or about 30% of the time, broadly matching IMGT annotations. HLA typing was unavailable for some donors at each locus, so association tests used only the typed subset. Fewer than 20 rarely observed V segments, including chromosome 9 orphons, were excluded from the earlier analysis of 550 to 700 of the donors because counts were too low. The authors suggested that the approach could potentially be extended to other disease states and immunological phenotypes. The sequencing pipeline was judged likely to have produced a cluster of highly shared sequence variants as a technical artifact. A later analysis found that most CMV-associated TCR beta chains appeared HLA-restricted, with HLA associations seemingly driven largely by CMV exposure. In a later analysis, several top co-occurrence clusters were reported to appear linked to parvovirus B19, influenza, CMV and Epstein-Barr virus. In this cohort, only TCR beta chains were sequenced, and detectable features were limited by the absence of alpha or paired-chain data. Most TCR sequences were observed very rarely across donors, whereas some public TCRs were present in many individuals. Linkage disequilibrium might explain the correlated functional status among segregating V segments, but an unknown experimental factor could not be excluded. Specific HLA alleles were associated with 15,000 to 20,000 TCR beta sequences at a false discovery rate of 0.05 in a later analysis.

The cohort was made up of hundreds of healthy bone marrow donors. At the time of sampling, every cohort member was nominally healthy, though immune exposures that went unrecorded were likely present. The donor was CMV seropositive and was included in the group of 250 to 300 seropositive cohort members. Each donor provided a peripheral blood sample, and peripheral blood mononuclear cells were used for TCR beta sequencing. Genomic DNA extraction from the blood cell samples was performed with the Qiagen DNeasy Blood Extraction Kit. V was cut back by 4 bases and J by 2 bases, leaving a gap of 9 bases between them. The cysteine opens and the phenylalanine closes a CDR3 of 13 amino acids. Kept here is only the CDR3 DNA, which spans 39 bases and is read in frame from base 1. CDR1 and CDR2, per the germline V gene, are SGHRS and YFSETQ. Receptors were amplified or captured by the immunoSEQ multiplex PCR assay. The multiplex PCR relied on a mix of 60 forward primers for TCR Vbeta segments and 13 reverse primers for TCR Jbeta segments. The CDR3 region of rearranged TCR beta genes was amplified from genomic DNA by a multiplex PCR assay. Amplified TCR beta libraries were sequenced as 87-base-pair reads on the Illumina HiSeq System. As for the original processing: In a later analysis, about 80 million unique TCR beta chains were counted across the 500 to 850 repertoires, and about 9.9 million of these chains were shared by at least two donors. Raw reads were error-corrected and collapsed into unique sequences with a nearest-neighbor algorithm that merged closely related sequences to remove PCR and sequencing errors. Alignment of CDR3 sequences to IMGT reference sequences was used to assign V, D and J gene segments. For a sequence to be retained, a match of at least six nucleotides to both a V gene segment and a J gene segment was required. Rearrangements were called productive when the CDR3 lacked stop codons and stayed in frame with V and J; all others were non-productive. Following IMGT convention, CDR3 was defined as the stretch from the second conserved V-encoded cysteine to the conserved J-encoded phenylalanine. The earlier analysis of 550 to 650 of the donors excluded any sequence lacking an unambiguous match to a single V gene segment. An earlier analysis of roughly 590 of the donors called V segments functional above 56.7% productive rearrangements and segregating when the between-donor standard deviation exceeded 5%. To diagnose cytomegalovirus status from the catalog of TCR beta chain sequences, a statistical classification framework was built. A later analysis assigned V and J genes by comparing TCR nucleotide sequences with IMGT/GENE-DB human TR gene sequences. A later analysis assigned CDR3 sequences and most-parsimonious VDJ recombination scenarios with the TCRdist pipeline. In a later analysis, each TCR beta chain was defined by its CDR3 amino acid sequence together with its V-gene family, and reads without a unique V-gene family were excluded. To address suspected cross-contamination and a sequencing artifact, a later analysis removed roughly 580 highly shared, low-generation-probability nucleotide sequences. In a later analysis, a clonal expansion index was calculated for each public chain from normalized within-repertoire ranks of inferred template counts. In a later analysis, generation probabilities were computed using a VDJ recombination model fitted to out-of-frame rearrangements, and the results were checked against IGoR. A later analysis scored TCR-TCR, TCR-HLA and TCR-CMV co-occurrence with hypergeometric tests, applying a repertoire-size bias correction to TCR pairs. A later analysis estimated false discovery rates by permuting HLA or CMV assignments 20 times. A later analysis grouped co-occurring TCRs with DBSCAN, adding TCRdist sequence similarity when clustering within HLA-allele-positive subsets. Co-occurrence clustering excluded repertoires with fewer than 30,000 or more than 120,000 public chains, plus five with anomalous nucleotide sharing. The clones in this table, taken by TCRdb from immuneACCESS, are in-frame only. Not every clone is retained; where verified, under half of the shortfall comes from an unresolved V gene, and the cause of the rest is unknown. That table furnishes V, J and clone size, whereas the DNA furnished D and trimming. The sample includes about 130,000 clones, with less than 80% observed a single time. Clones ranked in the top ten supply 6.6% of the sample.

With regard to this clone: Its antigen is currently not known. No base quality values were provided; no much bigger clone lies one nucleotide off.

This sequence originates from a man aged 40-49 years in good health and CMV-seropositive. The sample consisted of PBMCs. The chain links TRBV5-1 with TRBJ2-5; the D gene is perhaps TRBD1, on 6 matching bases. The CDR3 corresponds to CASSIGQQETQYF. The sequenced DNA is TGCGCCAGCAGCATAGGACAGCAAGAGACCCAGTACTTC.